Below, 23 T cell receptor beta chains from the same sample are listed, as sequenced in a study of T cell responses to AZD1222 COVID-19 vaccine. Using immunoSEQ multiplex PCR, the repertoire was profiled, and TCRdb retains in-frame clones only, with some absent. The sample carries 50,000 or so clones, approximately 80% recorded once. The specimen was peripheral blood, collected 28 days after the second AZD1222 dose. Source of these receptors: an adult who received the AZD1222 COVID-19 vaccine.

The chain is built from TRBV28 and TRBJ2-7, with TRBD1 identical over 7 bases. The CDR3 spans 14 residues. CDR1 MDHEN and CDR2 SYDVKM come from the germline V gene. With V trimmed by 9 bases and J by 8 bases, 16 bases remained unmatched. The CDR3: CARKITGAFVKQYV. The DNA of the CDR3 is TGTGCCAGGAAAATCACAGGGGCGTTCGTAAAGCAGTACGTC.

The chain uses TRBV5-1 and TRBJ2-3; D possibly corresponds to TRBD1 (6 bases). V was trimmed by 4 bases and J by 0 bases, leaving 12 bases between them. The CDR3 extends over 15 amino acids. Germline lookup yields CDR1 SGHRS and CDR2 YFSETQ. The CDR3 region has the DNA TGCGCCAGCAGCCCGAACAGGGCCAGCACAGATACGCAGTATTTT. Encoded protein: CASSPNRASTDTQYF.

CDR3 in DNA: TGTGCCAGCAGCTTTGCGGATGATAGCAATCAGCCCCAGCATTTT. It translates to CASSFADDSNQPQHF. The gene calls are TRBV7-2 and TRBJ1-5; D gene unclear. Germline CDR1 and CDR2: SGHTA and FQGNSA. The CDR3 is 15 residues long. Trimming stripped 3 bases from V and 0 bases from J, with 9 bases between.

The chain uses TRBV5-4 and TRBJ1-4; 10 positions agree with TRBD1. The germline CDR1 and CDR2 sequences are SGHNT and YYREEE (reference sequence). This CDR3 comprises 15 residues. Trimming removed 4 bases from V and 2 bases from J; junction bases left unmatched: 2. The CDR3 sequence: CASSGDRGTNEKLFF. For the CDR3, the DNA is TGTGCCAGCAGCGGGGACAGGGGTACTAATGAAAAACTGTTTTTT.

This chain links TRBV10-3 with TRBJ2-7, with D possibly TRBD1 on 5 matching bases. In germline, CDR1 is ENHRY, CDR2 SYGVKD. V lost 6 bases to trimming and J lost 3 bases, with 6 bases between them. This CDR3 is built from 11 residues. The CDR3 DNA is TGTGCCATCAGCCAGGGCTACGAGCAGTACGTC. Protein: CAISQGYEQYV.

CDR3 nucleotides: TGCGCCAGCAGTGAGCCCCTAGGACAGGGTTACGGAGATACGCAGTATTTT. Amino acid sequence: CASSEPLGQGYGDTQYF. This rearrangement joins TRBV10-2 to TRBJ2-3; 8 bases match TRBD1. The germline V gene encodes CDR1 WSHSY and CDR2 SAAADI. The J segment lost 5 bases and the V segment lost 2 bases, leaving 12 bases of the junction unmatched. The CDR3 is 17 amino acids.

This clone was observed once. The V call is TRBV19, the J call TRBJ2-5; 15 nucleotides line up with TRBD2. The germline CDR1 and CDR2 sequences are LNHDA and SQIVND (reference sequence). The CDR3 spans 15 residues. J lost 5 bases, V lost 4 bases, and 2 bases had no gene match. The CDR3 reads CASSSGTSGRETQYF. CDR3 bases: TGTGCCAGTAGTAGTGGGACTAGCGGGAGGGAGACCCAGTACTTC.

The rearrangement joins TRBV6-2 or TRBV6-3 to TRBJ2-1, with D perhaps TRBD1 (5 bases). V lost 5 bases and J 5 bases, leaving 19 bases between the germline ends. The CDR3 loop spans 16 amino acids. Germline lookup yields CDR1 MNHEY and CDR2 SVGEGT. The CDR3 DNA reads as TGTGCCAGCAGTGGGTTCGTTGGATGGGGCAACAATGAGCAGTTCTTC. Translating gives CASSGFVGWGNNEQFF.

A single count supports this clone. The CDR3 sequence is CAWSVGGLLRQQYV. Written as DNA, the CDR3 is TGTGCCTGGAGTGTAGGAGGGTTACTCAGACAGCAGTACGTC. The chain links TRBV30 to TRBJ2-7, with D tentatively TRBD2 (6 bases). The CDR3 runs to 14 residues. The germline V gene encodes CDR1 GTSNPN and CDR2 SVGIG (reference sequence). Trimming shortened V by 0 bases and J by 8 bases, and 17 bases separated the two germline ends.

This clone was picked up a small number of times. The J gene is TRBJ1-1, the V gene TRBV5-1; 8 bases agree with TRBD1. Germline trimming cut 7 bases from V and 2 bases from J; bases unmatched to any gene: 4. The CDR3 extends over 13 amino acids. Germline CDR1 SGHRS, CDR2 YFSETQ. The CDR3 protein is CASQDRDNTEAFF. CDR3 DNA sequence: TGCGCCAGCCAGGACAGGGACAACACTGAAGCTTTCTTT. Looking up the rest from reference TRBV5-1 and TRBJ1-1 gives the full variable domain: KAGVTQTPRYLIKTRGQQVTLSCSPISGHRSVSWYQQTPGQGLQFLFEYFSETQRNKGNFPGRFSGRQFSNSRSEMNVSTLELGDSALYLCASQDRDNTEAFFGQGTRLTVV.

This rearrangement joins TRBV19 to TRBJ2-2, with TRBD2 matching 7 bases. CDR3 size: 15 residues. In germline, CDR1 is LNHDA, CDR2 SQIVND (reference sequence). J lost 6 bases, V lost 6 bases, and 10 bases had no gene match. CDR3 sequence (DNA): TGTGCCAGTAGAAGTGAATCGGGGGGTTCCGGGGAGCTGTTTTTT. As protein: CASRSESGGSGELFF.

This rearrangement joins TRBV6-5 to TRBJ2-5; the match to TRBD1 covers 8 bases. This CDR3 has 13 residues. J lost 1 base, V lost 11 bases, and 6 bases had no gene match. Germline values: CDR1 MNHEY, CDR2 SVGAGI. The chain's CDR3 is CAGGTGFQETQYF. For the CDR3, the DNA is TGTGCCGGGGGGACAGGCTTCCAAGAGACCCAGTACTTC.

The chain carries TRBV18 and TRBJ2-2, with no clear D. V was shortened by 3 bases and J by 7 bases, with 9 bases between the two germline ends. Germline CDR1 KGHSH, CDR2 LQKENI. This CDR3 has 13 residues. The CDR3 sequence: CASSPIGSGELFF. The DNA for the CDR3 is TGTGCCAGCTCACCGATCGGTAGCGGGGAGCTGTTTTTT.

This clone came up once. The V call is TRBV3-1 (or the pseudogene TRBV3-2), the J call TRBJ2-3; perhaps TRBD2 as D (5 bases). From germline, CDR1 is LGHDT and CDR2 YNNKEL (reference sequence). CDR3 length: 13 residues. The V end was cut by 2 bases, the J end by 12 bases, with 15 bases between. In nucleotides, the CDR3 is TGTGCCAGCAGCCAACACGAGCGTGGGAGCCAGTATTTT. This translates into CASSQHERGSQYF.

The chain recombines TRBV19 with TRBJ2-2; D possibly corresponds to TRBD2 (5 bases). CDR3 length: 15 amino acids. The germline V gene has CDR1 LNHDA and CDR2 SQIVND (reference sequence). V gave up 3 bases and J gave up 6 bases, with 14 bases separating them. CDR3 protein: CASSIPVSGAGELFF. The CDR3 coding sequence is TGTGCCAGTAGTATTCCGGTTTCCGGGGCCGGGGAGCTGTTTTTT.

The CDR3 spells CASTPQRLGVHEKLFF. Here the CDR3 DNA reads TGTGCCAGCACCCCCCAACGTTTGGGGGTTCATGAAAAACTGTTTTTT. The chain has TRBV28 and TRBJ1-4, with D perhaps matching TRBD1 (5 bases). Germline CDR1 MDHEN, CDR2 SYDVKM. Trimming took off 7 bases at V and 6 bases at J, with 21 bases between the two ends. The CDR3 loop spans 16 amino acids.

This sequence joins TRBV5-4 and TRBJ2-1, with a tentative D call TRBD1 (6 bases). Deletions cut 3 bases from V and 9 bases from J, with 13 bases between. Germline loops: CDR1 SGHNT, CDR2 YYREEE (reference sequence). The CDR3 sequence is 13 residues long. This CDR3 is CASSWGQLGEQFF. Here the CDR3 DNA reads TGTGCCAGCAGCTGGGGGCAATTGGGTGAGCAGTTCTTC.

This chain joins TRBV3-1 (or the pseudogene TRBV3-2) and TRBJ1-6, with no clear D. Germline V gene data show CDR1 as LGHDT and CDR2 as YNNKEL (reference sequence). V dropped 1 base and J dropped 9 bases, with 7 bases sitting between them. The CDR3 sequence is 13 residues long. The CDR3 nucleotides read TGTGCCAGCAGCCAAGGTTACACTTCACCCCTCCACTTT. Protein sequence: CASSQGYTSPLHF.

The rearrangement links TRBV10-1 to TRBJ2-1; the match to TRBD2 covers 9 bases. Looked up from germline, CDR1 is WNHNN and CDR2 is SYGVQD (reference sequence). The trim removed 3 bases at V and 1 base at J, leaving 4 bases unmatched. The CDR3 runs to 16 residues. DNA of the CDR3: TGCGCCAGCAGTGACCCCCTAGCGGGGTCCTACAATGAGCAGTTCTTC. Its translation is CASSDPLAGSYNEQFF.

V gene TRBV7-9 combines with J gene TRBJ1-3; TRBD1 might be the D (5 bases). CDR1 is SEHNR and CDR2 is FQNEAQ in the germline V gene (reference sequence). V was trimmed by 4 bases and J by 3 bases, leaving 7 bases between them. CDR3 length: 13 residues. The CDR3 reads CASSSGYGNTIYF. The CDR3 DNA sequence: TGTGCCAGCAGCTCAGGGTATGGAAACACCATATATTTT.

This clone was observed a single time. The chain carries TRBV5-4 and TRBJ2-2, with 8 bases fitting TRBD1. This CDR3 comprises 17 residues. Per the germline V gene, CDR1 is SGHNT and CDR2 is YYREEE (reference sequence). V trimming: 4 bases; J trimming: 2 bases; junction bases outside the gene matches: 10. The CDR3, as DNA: TGTGCCAGCAGCGGGGGGATCGGGACAGGAAACACCGGGGAGCTGTTTTTT. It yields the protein CASSGGIGTGNTGELFF.

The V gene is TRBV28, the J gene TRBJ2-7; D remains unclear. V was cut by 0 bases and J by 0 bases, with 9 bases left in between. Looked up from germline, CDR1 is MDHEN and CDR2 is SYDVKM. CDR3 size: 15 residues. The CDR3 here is CASSLWRTVSYEQYF. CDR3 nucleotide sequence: TGTGCCAGCAGTTTATGGAGGACGGTCTCCTACGAGCAGTACTTC.

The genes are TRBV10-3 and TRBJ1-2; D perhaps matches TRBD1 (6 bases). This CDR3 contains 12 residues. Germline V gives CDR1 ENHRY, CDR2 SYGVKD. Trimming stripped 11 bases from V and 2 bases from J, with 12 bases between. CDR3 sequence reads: CAVSQGNYGYTF. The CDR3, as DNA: TGTGCCGTAAGCCAGGGGAACTATGGCTACACCTTC.